This T cell receptor (beta chain) was sequenced in a study of blood T cell repertoires in COVID-19. Study as a whole: Specimens from acute and convalescent COVID-19 originated in the United States, Italy and Spain. Nucleic acid was either cDNA or gDNA, and it came from T cells, B-cell-depleted T cells, or PBMCs.

V lost 4 bases, J lost 4 bases, and 16 bases lay in between. Germline V lookup: CDR1 LNHDA, CDR2 SQIVND (reference sequence). The CDR3 totals 15 residues. This clone was recorded once. Per the authors' pipeline: It was from reference gene primer amplification that nucleated cell counts were estimated. Profiled with immunoSEQ multiplex PCR; TCRdb holds only in-frame clones, not every one. V, J and clone size were drawn from that table, and D and trimming were deduced from the DNA. The sample yields some 260,000 clones, approximately 79% seen once. The J gene is TRBJ1-1, the V gene TRBV19, with a tentative D call TRBD1 (5 bases). The TCR was taken from a woman aged 40 to 50 with active or convalescent COVID-19. Sequenced sample: peripheral blood. Here the CDR3 DNA reads TGTGCCAGTAGTACCTCAGGGTTTGGTGGCACTGAAGCTTTCTTT. As protein: CASSTSGFGGTEAFF.